This T cell receptor (beta chain) stems from a study of blood T cell repertoires in COVID-19. The germline V gene has CDR1 MDHEN and CDR2 SYDVKM. V lost 6 bases and J lost 5; bases outside the gene matches: 10. There are 16 residues in the CDR3. The assay was immunoSEQ multiplex PCR, and TCRdb's table has in-frame clones only and misses some. The sample consists of more than 200,000 clones, roughly 88% of them appearing once. Participants were aged roughly 18 to 89 years from roughly 25 US areas. Contact with a PCR-confirmed or clinician-diagnosed COVID-19 case occurred within 2 weeks of entry. The chain has TRBV28 and TRBJ1-4, with 9 positions matching TRBD1. Sequenced: PBMCs or T cells enriched from blood (not recorded which). The sequence was collected from a woman in her twenties or thirties who had been exposed to COVID-19. CDR3 nucleotide sequence: TGTGCCAGCAGAAACGGACAGGGGCAAGGGAATGAAAAACTGTTTTTT. Residues: CASRNGQGQGNEKLFF.